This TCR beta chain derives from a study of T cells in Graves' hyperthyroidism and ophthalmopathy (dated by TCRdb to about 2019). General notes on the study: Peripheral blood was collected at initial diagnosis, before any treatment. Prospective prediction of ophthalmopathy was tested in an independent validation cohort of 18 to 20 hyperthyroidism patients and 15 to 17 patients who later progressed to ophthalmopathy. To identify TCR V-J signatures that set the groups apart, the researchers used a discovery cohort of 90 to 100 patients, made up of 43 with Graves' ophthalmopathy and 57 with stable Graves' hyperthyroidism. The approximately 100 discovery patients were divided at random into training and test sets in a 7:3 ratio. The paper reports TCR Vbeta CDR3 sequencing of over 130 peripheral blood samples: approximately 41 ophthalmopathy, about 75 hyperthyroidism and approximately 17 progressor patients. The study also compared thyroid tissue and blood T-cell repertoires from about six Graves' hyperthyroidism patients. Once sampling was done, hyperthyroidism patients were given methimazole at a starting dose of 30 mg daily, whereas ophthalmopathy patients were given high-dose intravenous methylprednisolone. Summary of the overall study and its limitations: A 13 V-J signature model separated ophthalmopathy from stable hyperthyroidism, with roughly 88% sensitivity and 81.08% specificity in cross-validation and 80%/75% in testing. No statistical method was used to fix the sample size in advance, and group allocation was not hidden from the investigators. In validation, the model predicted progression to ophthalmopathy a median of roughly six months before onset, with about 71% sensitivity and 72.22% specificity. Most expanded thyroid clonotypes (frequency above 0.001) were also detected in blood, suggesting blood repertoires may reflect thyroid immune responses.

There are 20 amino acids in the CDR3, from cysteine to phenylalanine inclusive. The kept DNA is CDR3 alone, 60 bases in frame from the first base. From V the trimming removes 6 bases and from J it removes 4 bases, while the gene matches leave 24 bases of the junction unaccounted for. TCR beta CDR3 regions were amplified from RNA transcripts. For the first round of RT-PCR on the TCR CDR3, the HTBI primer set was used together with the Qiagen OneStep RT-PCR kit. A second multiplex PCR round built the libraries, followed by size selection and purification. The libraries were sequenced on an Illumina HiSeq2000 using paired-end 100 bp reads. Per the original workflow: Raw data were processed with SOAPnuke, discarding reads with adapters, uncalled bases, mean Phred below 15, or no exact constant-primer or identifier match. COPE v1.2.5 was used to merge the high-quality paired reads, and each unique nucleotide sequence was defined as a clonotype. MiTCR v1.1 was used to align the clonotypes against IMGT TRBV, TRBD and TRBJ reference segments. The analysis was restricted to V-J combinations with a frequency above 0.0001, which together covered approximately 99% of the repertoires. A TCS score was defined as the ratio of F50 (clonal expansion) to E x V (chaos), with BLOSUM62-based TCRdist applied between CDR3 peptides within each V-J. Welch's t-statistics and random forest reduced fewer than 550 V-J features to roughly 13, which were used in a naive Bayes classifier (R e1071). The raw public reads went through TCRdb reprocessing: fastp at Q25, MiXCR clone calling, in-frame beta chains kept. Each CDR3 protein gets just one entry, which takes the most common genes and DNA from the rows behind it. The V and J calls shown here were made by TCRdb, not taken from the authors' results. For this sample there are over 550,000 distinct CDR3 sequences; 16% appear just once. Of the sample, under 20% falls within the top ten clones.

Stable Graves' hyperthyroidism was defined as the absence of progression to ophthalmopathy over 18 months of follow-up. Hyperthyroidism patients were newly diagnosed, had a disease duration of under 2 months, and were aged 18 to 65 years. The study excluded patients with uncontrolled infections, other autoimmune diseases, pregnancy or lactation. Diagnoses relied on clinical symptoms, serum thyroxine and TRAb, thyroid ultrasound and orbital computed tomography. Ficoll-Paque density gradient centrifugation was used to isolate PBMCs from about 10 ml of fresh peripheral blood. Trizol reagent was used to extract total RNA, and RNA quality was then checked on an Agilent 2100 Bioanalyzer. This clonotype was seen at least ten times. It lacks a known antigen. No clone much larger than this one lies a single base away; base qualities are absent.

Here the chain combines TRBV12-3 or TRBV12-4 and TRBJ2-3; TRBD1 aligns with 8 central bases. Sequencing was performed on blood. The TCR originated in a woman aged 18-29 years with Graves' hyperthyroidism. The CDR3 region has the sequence CASSYAARGLLGEVSDTQYF. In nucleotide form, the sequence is TGTGCCAGCAGCTACGCCGCCAGGGGGCTCCTAGGTGAGGTATCAGATACGCAGTATTTT.